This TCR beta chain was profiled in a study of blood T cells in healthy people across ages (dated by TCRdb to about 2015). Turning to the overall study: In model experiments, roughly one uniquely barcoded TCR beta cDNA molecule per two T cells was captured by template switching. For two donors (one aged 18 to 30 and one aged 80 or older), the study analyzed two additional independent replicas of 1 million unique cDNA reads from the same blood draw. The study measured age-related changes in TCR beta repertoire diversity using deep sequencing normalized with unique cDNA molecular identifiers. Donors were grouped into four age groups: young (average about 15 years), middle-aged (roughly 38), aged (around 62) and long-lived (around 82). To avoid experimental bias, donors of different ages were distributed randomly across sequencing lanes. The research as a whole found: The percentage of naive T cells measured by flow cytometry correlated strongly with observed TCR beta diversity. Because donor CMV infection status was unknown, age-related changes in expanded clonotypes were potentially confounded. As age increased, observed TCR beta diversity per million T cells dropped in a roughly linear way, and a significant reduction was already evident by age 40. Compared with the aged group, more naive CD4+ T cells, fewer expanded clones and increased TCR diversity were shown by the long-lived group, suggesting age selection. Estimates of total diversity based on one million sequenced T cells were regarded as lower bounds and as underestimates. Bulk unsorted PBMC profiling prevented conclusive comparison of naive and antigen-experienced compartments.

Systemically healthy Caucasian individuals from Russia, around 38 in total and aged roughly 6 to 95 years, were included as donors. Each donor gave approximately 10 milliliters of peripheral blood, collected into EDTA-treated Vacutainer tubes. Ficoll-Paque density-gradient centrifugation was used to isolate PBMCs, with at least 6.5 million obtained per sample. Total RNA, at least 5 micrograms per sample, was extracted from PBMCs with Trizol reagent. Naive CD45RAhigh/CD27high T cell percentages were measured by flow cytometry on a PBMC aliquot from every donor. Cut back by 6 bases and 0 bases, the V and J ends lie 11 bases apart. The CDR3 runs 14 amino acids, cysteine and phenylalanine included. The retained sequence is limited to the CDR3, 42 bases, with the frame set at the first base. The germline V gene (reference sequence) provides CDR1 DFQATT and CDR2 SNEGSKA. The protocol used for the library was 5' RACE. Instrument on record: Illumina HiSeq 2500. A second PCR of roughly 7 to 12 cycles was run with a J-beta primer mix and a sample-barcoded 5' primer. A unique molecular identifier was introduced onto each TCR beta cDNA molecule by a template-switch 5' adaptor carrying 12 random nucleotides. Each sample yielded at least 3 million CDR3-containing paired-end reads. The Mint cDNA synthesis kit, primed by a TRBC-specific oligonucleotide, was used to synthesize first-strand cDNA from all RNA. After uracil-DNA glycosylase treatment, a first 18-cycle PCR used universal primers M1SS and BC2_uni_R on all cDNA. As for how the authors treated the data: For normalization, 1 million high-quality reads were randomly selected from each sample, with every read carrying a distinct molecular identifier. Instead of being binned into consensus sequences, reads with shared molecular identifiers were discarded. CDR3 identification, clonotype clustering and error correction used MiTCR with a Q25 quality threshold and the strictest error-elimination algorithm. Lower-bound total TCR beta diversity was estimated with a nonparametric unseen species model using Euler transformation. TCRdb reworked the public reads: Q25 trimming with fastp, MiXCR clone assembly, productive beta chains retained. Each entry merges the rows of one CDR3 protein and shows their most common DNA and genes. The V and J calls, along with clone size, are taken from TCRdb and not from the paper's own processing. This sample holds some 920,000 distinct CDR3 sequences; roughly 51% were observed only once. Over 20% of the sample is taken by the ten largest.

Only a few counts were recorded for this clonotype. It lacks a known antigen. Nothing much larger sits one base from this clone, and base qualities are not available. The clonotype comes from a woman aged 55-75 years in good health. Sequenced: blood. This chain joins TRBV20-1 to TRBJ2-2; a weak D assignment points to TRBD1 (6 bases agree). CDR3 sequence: CSAQGQPNTGELFF. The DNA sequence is TGCAGTGCCCAAGGACAGCCGAACACCGGGGAGCTGTTTTTT.